A selection of T cell receptor beta chains follows, all from one sample in a study of response to subunit inactivated influenza vaccine. MiXCR, run by TCRdb on the RT-PCR reads, gives a single entry per CDR3 protein. The table includes about 480,000 distinct CDR3 sequences, under 15% detected once. The source material was PBMCs from blood, sampled roughly 47 days after vaccination. The receptors were gathered from a man between 50 and 59 years old who received an inactivated influenza vaccine. The CDR3 runs from the conserved cysteine through the conserved F or W. D genes are given only for firm matches. Only part of the rows carry a size: once, few, many, or a class if the clone is expanded.

clone_size: few
v_call: TRBV5-1
j_call: TRBJ2-7
d_call: NA
cdr3_aa: CASSSSATDGYEQYF
cdr3_nt: TGCGCCAGCAGCTCATCTGCGACGGACGGGTACGAGCAGTACTTC

clone_size: NA
v_call: TRBV4-2
j_call: TRBJ2-1
d_call: TRBD2
cdr3_aa: CASSQDIAGPYNEQFF
cdr3_nt: TGTGCCAGCAGCCAAGATATAGCGGGACCATACAATGAGCAGTTCTTC

clone_size: NA
v_call: TRBV11-2
j_call: TRBJ2-3
d_call: NA
cdr3_aa: CASSSVYDTQYF
cdr3_nt: TGTGCCAGCAGCTCCGTATATGATACGCAGTATTTT

clone_size: many
v_call: TRBV15
j_call: TRBJ1-2
d_call: NA
cdr3_aa: CATSRGTAYGYTF
cdr3_nt: TGTGCCACCAGCAGAGGGACAGCCTATGGCTACACCTTC

clone_size: NA
v_call: TRBV6-2/TRBV6-3
j_call: TRBJ2-2
d_call: NA
cdr3_aa: CASSYWAGTGELFF
cdr3_nt: TGTGCCAGCAGTTACTGGGCGGGAACCGGGGAGCTGTTTTTT

clone_size: NA
v_call: TRBV20-1
j_call: TRBJ2-5
d_call: NA
cdr3_aa: CSARDRAGGLETQYF
cdr3_nt: TGCAGTGCTAGAGATCGTGCCGGGGGGCTGGAGACCCAGTACTTC

clone_size: many
v_call: TRBV15
j_call: TRBJ2-3
d_call: NA
cdr3_aa: CATSRRAVDTQYF
cdr3_nt: TGTGCCACCAGCCGACGTGCTGTAGATACGCAGTATTTT

clone_size: NA
v_call: TRBV20-1
j_call: TRBJ1-1
d_call: NA
cdr3_aa: CRGVGGLSTEAFF
cdr3_nt: TGCAGGGGGGTGGGAGGGTTGAGCACTGAAGCTTTCTTT

clone_size: NA
v_call: TRBV10-3
j_call: TRBJ1-5
d_call: NA
cdr3_aa: CATKAEGSNQPQHF
cdr3_nt: TGTGCCACCAAGGCGGAGGGGAGCAATCAGCCCCAGCATTTT

clone_size: few
v_call: TRBV2
j_call: TRBJ1-5
d_call: TRBD1
cdr3_aa: CASGPQGANQPQHF
cdr3_nt: TGTGCCAGCGGACCTCAGGGGGCCAATCAGCCCCAGCATTTT

clone_size: NA
v_call: TRBV5-1
j_call: TRBJ2-1
d_call: TRBD2
cdr3_aa: CASSLGTSAYNEHFF
cdr3_nt: TGCGCCAGCAGCTTAGGGACTAGCGCCTACAATGAGCACTTCTTC

clone_size: few
v_call: TRBV6-6
j_call: TRBJ1-6
d_call: NA
cdr3_aa: CASSPSTNSPLHF
cdr3_nt: TGTGCCAGCAGCCCTTCAACGAATTCACCCCTCCACTTT

clone_size: few
v_call: TRBV7-2
j_call: TRBJ2-5
d_call: NA
cdr3_aa: CASSPIREETQYF
cdr3_nt: TGTGCCAGCAGCCCCATCAGGGAAGAGACCCAGTACTTC

clone_size: NA
v_call: TRBV24-1
j_call: TRBJ2-3
d_call: TRBD1
cdr3_aa: CATSGTGVDTDTQYF
cdr3_nt: TGTGCCACCAGCGGGACAGGGGTTGACACAGATACGCAGTATTTT

clone_size: few
v_call: TRBV6-1
j_call: TRBJ2-1
d_call: NA
cdr3_aa: CASRFGRSSYNEQFF
cdr3_nt: TGTGCCAGCCGATTTGGGAGAAGCTCCTACAATGAGCAGTTCTTC

clone_size: few
v_call: TRBV5-6
j_call: TRBJ2-1
d_call: TRBD1
cdr3_aa: CASSLDQGAYNEQFF
cdr3_nt: TGTGCCAGCAGCTTGGACCAGGGGGCCTACAATGAGCAGTTCTTC

clone_size: many
v_call: TRBV12-3/TRBV12-4
j_call: TRBJ1-5
d_call: NA
cdr3_aa: CASSQGYSNQPQHF
cdr3_nt: TGTGCCAGCAGCCAGGGTTATAGCAATCAGCCCCAGCATTTT

clone_size: medium-sized
v_call: TRBV9
j_call: TRBJ2-5
d_call: TRBD2
cdr3_aa: CASSEAGGGETQYF
cdr3_nt: TGTGCCAGCAGCGAAGCGGGGGGTGGAGAGACCCAGTACTTC

clone_size: many
v_call: TRBV28
j_call: TRBJ2-7
d_call: NA
cdr3_aa: CASSRGHGYEQYF
cdr3_nt: TGTGCCAGCAGTCGGGGACATGGCTACGAGCAGTACTTC

clone_size: NA
v_call: TRBV20-1
j_call: TRBJ2-7
d_call: TRBD2
cdr3_aa: CSARGGATYEQYF
cdr3_nt: TGCAGTGCTAGGGGAGGGGCTACCTACGAGCAGTACTTC

clone_size: many
v_call: TRBV4-3
j_call: TRBJ2-1
d_call: NA
cdr3_aa: CASSQDLSRNYGFEQFF
cdr3_nt: TGCGCCAGCAGCCAAGATTTAAGCAGGAACTACGGTTTTGAGCAGTTCTTC

clone_size: NA
v_call: TRBV20-1
j_call: TRBJ1-5
d_call: TRBD1
cdr3_aa: CSARVQDRVTGQPQHF
cdr3_nt: TGCAGTGCTAGAGTCCAGGACAGGGTAACTGGCCAGCCCCAGCATTTT

clone_size: NA
v_call: TRBV29-1
j_call: TRBJ2-1
d_call: NA
cdr3_aa: CSGSQGDEQFF
cdr3_nt: TGCAGCGGAAGTCAGGGCGATGAGCAGTTCTTC

clone_size: many
v_call: TRBV25-1
j_call: TRBJ2-1
d_call: TRBD2
cdr3_aa: CASSLAGGVYNEQFF
cdr3_nt: TGTGCCAGCAGTTTAGCGGGGGGGGTCTACAATGAGCAGTTCTTC

clone_size: medium-sized
v_call: TRBV12-3/TRBV12-4
j_call: TRBJ2-1
d_call: NA
cdr3_aa: CASRVDSGPYNEQFF
cdr3_nt: TGTGCCAGCAGAGTAGACTCCGGCCCCTACAATGAGCAGTTCTTC

clone_size: few
v_call: TRBV12-3/TRBV12-4
j_call: TRBJ2-1
d_call: TRBD1
cdr3_aa: CASSRPGQGRPDEQFF
cdr3_nt: TGTGCCAGCTCTCGACCGGGACAGGGGAGACCGGATGAGCAGTTCTTC

clone_size: NA
v_call: TRBV18
j_call: TRBJ2-1
d_call: TRBD1
cdr3_aa: CASSPKPLQGALNEQFF
cdr3_nt: TGTGCCAGCTCACCAAAACCGCTTCAGGGGGCTTTGAATGAGCAGTTCTTC

clone_size: many
v_call: TRBV29-1
j_call: TRBJ1-4
d_call: NA
cdr3_aa: CSVVRNEKLFF
cdr3_nt: TGCAGCGTTGTTCGAAATGAAAAACTGTTTTTT

clone_size: NA
v_call: TRBV4-2
j_call: TRBJ2-7
d_call: TRBD2
cdr3_aa: CASSQEGVAGYEQYF
cdr3_nt: TGTGCCAGCAGCCAAGAAGGGGTAGCGGGCTACGAGCAGTACTTC

clone_size: few
v_call: TRBV7-2
j_call: TRBJ2-5
d_call: NA
cdr3_aa: CASSFAASQTQYF
cdr3_nt: TGTGCCAGCAGCTTTGCAGCGTCTCAGACCCAGTACTTC

clone_size: NA
v_call: TRBV10-2
j_call: TRBJ1-5
d_call: NA
cdr3_aa: CASTVSGANQPQHF
cdr3_nt: TGCGCCAGCACCGTGTCAGGGGCTAATCAGCCCCAGCATTTT

clone_size: many
v_call: TRBV20-1
j_call: TRBJ2-2
d_call: TRBD2
cdr3_aa: CSAAAGTMRNTGELFF
cdr3_nt: TGCAGTGCTGCCGCCGGGACTATGAGGAACACCGGGGAGCTGTTTTTT

clone_size: NA
v_call: TRBV5-8
j_call: TRBJ2-7
d_call: NA
cdr3_aa: CASSRGPTGQYF
cdr3_nt: TGTGCAAGCAGCCGAGGGCCTACTGGGCAGTACTTC

clone_size: few
v_call: TRBV9
j_call: TRBJ2-5
d_call: NA
cdr3_aa: CASSVNPEETQYF
cdr3_nt: TGTGCCAGCAGCGTTAACCCAGAAGAGACCCAGTACTTC

clone_size: few
v_call: TRBV12-3/TRBV12-4
j_call: TRBJ1-5
d_call: TRBD1
cdr3_aa: CATGQVPNQPQHF
cdr3_nt: TGTGCCACAGGACAGGTTCCCAATCAGCCCCAGCATTTT

clone_size: NA
v_call: TRBV10-3
j_call: TRBJ2-6
d_call: NA
cdr3_aa: CAISESRGLSGANVLTF
cdr3_nt: TGTGCCATCAGTGAGTCGAGAGGACTCTCTGGGGCCAACGTCCTGACTTTC

clone_size: NA
v_call: TRBV20-1
j_call: TRBJ1-3
d_call: NA
cdr3_aa: CCARDRYDSGNTIYF
cdr3_nt: TGCTGTGCTAGAGATCGTTACGACTCTGGAAACACCATATATTTT

clone_size: few
v_call: TRBV2
j_call: TRBJ2-7
d_call: NA
cdr3_aa: CASSLLTVSEQYF
cdr3_nt: TGTGCCAGCAGTCTCCTAACTGTAAGCGAGCAGTACTTC

clone_size: few
v_call: TRBV6-5
j_call: TRBJ2-1
d_call: TRBD1
cdr3_aa: CASSYSQGADEQFF
cdr3_nt: TGTGCCAGCAGTTACTCACAGGGGGCTGATGAGCAGTTCTTC

clone_size: few
v_call: TRBV7-2
j_call: TRBJ2-7
d_call: NA
cdr3_aa: CASSLVTGQGFYEQYF
cdr3_nt: TGTGCCAGCAGCTTAGTCACCGGGCAAGGATTCTACGAGCAGTACTTC

clone_size: NA
v_call: TRBV28
j_call: TRBJ2-4
d_call: TRBD2
cdr3_aa: CASSPRTSGRILDIQYF
cdr3_nt: TGTGCCAGCAGTCCCCGGACTAGCGGGAGAATTCTGGACATTCAGTACTTC

clone_size: NA
v_call: TRBV5-1
j_call: TRBJ2-3
d_call: NA
cdr3_aa: CASSPGPRTSTDTQYF
cdr3_nt: TGCGCCAGCAGCCCAGGGCCGCGTACTAGCACAGATACGCAGTATTTT

clone_size: NA
v_call: TRBV7-3
j_call: TRBJ2-2
d_call: TRBD2
cdr3_aa: CASSSGLAVTGELFF
cdr3_nt: TGTGCCAGCAGCTCAGGACTAGCTGTCACCGGGGAGCTGTTTTTT

clone_size: many
v_call: TRBV29-1
j_call: TRBJ1-4
d_call: NA
cdr3_aa: CSVQGATNEKLFF
cdr3_nt: TGCAGCGTCCAGGGCGCAACTAATGAAAAACTGTTTTTT

clone_size: few
v_call: TRBV20-1
j_call: TRBJ1-2
d_call: NA
cdr3_aa: CSARPPREVNYGYTF
cdr3_nt: TGCAGTGCTAGGCCTCCCAGGGAGGTGAACTATGGCTACACCTTC

clone_size: few
v_call: TRBV7-9
j_call: TRBJ1-1
d_call: TRBD1
cdr3_aa: CASSIRDSSFGNTEAFF
cdr3_nt: TGTGCCAGCAGCATCCGGGACAGCTCTTTTGGGAACACTGAAGCTTTCTTT

clone_size: NA
v_call: TRBV24-1
j_call: TRBJ2-1
d_call: TRBD1
cdr3_aa: CATSDLLSTGAGNEQFF
cdr3_nt: TGTGCCACCAGTGATTTGCTTTCTACAGGGGCAGGGAATGAGCAGTTCTTC

clone_size: many
v_call: TRBV7-8
j_call: TRBJ2-1
d_call: TRBD2
cdr3_aa: CASSYGGGMYNEQFF
cdr3_nt: TGTGCCAGCAGCTACGGGGGGGGGATGTACAATGAGCAGTTCTTC

clone_size: NA
v_call: TRBV7-2
j_call: TRBJ2-7
d_call: TRBD1
cdr3_aa: CASSFFGQGRLYEQYF
cdr3_nt: TGTGCCAGCAGCTTCTTCGGACAGGGGAGATTGTACGAGCAGTACTTC

clone_size: NA
v_call: TRBV29-1
j_call: TRBJ2-6
d_call: NA
cdr3_aa: CSVEDRLYSGANVLTF
cdr3_nt: TGCAGCGTTGAAGATCGTTTGTACTCTGGGGCCAACGTCCTGACTTTC

clone_size: many
v_call: TRBV29-1
j_call: TRBJ2-2
d_call: NA
cdr3_aa: CSVARSANTGELFF
cdr3_nt: TGCAGCGTGGCGAGGAGTGCGAACACCGGGGAGCTGTTTTTT

clone_size: few
v_call: TRBV12-3/TRBV12-4
j_call: TRBJ2-2
d_call: TRBD1
cdr3_aa: CASSSAGGNTGELFF
cdr3_nt: TGTGCCAGCAGTTCGGCAGGGGGGAACACCGGGGAGCTGTTTTTT

clone_size: few
v_call: TRBV12-3/TRBV12-4
j_call: TRBJ2-1
d_call: TRBD2
cdr3_aa: CASSLRGRAQDEQFF
cdr3_nt: TGTGCCAGCAGTTTGCGCGGGAGGGCCCAGGATGAGCAGTTCTTC

clone_size: NA
v_call: TRBV6-5
j_call: TRBJ2-2
d_call: TRBD1
cdr3_aa: CASRENRGLFSGELFF
cdr3_nt: TGTGCCAGCAGAGAAAACAGGGGGCTGTTTTCCGGGGAGCTGTTTTTT